The next 32 T cell receptor beta chains were all read from a single sample in a study of cytomegalovirus exposure and HLA in healthy donors. The PCR was carried out with 60 Vbeta primers and 13 Jbeta primers. Some clones are missing from TCRdb's copy, which holds only in-frame ones; the method was immunoSEQ multiplex PCR. The sample has about 150,000 clones, roughly 9.8% seen once. Material: PBMCs. These receptors came from a man aged 50 to 60 in good health and CMV-seronegative.

The V and J genes are TRBV7-3 and TRBJ2-3, with D maybe TRBD2 (6 bases). CDR3 length: 15 amino acids. Germline CDR1 and CDR2: SGHTA and FQGTGA. The V end was cut by 2 bases, the J end by 1 base, with 10 bases between. In DNA form, the CDR3 reads TGTGCCAGCAGCTTAGACGGGGGTGGCACAGATACGCAGTATTTT. Encoded protein: CASSLDGGGTDTQYF.

This clone was counted only a few times. The chain uses TRBV19 and TRBJ1-5; TRBD1 matches 7 bases. The CDR3 has 16 residues. The V gene end was trimmed by 5 bases and the J gene end by 1 base; junction bases not matched to a gene: 8. The V gene's germline CDR1 is LNHDA and CDR2 SQIVND (reference sequence). DNA for the CDR3: TGTGCCAGTAGTCCGTGGACAGGTGGAAGCAATCAGCCCCAGCATTTT. Its translation: CASSPWTGGSNQPQHF.

The chain is built from TRBV28 and TRBJ2-3; TRBD2 agrees at 9 bases. Trimming removed 3 bases from V and 0 bases from J; junction bases left unmatched: 4. Germline V gene lookup returns CDR1 MDHEN and CDR2 SYDVKM. The CDR3 extends over 16 amino acids. The CDR3 region is CASSFGLAGSTDTQYF. The CDR3 DNA follows: TGTGCCAGCAGTTTCGGGCTAGCGGGAAGCACAGATACGCAGTATTTT.

The gene calls are TRBV28 and TRBJ2-7, with TRBD2 matching 10 bases. The junction had 10 bases not matched to a gene; V was cut back by 6 bases and J by 5 bases. This CDR3 spans 15 amino acids. Germline CDR1 is MDHEN and CDR2 is SYDVKM. For the CDR3, the DNA is TGTGCCAGCAGACGAAGCGGGAGGGCCTCGGACGAGCAGTACTTC. This codes for CASRRSGRASDEQYF. Supplemented by reference TRBV28 and TRBJ2-7, the full variable domain reads DVKVTQSSRYLVKRTGEKVFLECVQDMDHENMFWYRQDPGLGLRLIYFSYDVKMKEKGDIPEGYSVSREKKERFSLILESASTNQTSMYLCASRRSGRASDEQYFGPGTRLTVT.

This chain connects TRBV28 to TRBJ1-4; possibly TRBD1 for D (6 bases). V lost 8 bases to trimming and J lost 5 bases, with 9 bases between them. CDR1 and CDR2 (germline): MDHEN, SYDVKM. The CDR3 sequence is 12 residues long. CDR3 DNA sequence: TGTGCCAGCGGGGGCAGAAATGAAAAACTGTTTTTT. This codes for CASGGRNEKLFF.

This sequence joins TRBV19 and TRBJ2-1; 7 bases map to TRBD2. Germline V gene sequence: CDR1 LNHDA, CDR2 SQIVND (reference sequence). The V gene end was trimmed by 7 bases and the J gene end by 9 bases; junction bases not matched to a gene: 12. The CDR3 runs to 14 residues. This CDR3 is CASMAGAKESEQFF. The CDR3 DNA reads TGTGCCAGTATGGCGGGAGCGAAAGAATCTGAGCAGTTCTTC.

This chain joins TRBV30 and TRBJ2-5; D is possibly TRBD2 (5 bases). Trimming left V 3 bases short and J 5 bases short, with 13 bases between. The germline CDR1 and CDR2 sequences are GTSNPN and SVGIG (reference sequence). This CDR3 region has 13 residues. CDR3 DNA: TGTGCCTGGAGAGAAGGAGGAGCGGAGACCCAGTACTTC. Translation: CAWREGGAETQYF. Filled out from reference TRBV30 and TRBJ2-5, the complete variable domain reads SQTIHQWPATLVQPVGSPLSLECTVEGTSNPNLYWYRQAAGRGLQLLFYSVGIGQISSEVPQNLSASRPQDRQFILSSKKLLLSDSGFYLCAWREGGAETQYFGPGTRLLVL.

CDR3 coding DNA: TGCAGCGTTGCGGGGACAGGGGGAACTGCGTACGAGCAGTACTTC. It yields the protein CSVAGTGGTAYEQYF. The V call is TRBV29-1, the J call TRBJ2-7; 11 bases match TRBD1. The CDR3 contains 15 residues. Trimming removed 4 bases from V and 4 bases from J; junction bases left unmatched: 9. Germline assignment: CDR1 SQVTM and CDR2 ANQGSEA.

The chain joins TRBV29-1 to TRBJ1-1, with TRBD1 matching 9 bases. J gave up 5 bases and V 2 bases, and 3 bases lay outside the gene matches. Per the germline V gene, CDR1 is SQVTM and CDR2 is ANQGSEA. This CDR3 has 13 amino acids. CDR3 in amino acids: CSVELTGGTEAFF. The CDR3 DNA follows: TGCAGCGTTGAATTGACAGGGGGAACTGAAGCTTTCTTT.

This clone showed up just a few times. The chain has TRBV5-1 and TRBJ2-2; D might be TRBD2 (5 bases). The CDR3 runs 15 residues. Trimming removed 2 bases from V and 1 base from J, with 9 bases in between. In germline, CDR1 is SGHRS, CDR2 YFSETQ. CDR3 coding DNA: TGCGCCAGCAGCTTAAACCGGGGGAACACCGGGGAGCTGTTTTTT. This translates into CASSLNRGNTGELFF.

This clone was detected only a few times. This rearrangement joins TRBV10-1 to TRBJ2-3; possibly TRBD1 for D (6 bases). The CDR3 is 18 residues long. V shed 5 bases and J shed 3 bases, with 24 bases lying between them. Per germline, CDR1 WNHNN and CDR2 SYGVQD (reference sequence). The DNA for the CDR3 is TGCGCCAGCAGTTCGCGACAGGTGCCCGCTTTTCAGACAGATACGCAGTATTTT. Amino acids: CASSSRQVPAFQTDTQYF.

The rearrangement joins TRBV27 to TRBJ2-2; 7 bases line up with TRBD2. The CDR3 runs to 17 residues. From germline, CDR1 is MNHEY and CDR2 SMNVEV (reference sequence). V lost 1 base to trimming and J lost 6 bases; unmatched junction nucleotides: 11. The CDR3 protein is CASSLWAGGYEAGELFF. The CDR3 DNA is TGTGCCAGCAGTTTATGGGCCGGGGGGTACGAAGCCGGGGAGCTGTTTTTT.

The J gene is TRBJ1-4, the V gene TRBV28; TRBD1 matches 12 bases. CDR3 length: 15 amino acids. Germline CDR1 reads MDHEN; CDR2 reads SYDVKM. Losses at the gene ends were 7 bases for V and 10 bases for J; bases not matched to a gene: 10. The CDR3 spells CASTLRGQGASKLFF. Here the CDR3 DNA reads TGTGCCAGCACCCTGAGGGGACAGGGGGCTTCAAAACTGTTTTTT.

This clone has just a few counts. The genes are TRBV6-5 and TRBJ2-2; 10 bases align to TRBD2. This CDR3 region has 15 residues. Germline values: CDR1 MNHEY, CDR2 SVGAGI. Germline trimming cut 6 bases from V and 5 bases from J; bases unmatched to any gene: 6. CDR3 sequence reads: CASRSSGRDTGELFF. The CDR3 DNA reads TGTGCCAGCAGATCGAGCGGGAGGGATACCGGGGAGCTGTTTTTT.

This chain uses TRBV27 with TRBJ1-1, with D possibly matching TRBD1 (5 bases). The CDR3 extends over 14 amino acids. Germline assignment: CDR1 MNHEY and CDR2 SMNVEV (reference sequence). The V end lost 3 bases, the J end lost 1 base, and 9 bases lay between the germline ends. This CDR3 reads CASSFSGPNTEAFF. As DNA, the CDR3 is TGTGCCAGCAGTTTCTCAGGGCCGAACACTGAAGCTTTCTTT.

CDR3 DNA sequence: TGCAGCGCGGTCCTCTCCTACGAGCAGTACTTC. Its protein is CSAVLSYEQYF. The chain uses TRBV29-1 and TRBJ2-7, with D hard to call. Germline V gives CDR1 SQVTM, CDR2 ANQGSEA. The ends were cut back, 7 bases at V and 0 bases at J, with 7 bases in the middle. The CDR3 length is 11 residues.

This clone has only a few counts. The chain carries TRBV28 and TRBJ1-6, with a weak D call TRBD1 (6 bases). Trimming left V 9 bases short and J 9 bases short, with 21 bases between. Germline CDR1 and CDR2: MDHEN and SYDVKM. The CDR3 is 15 amino acids. The CDR3: CASQLQGIGSSPLHF. CDR3 DNA sequence: TGTGCCAGTCAACTCCAGGGGATCGGCTCTTCACCCCTCCACTTT.

The sample holds a few counts of this clone. This chain uses TRBV19 with TRBJ2-3; D not certain. There are 11 residues in the CDR3. Germline CDR1 LNHDA, CDR2 SQIVND (reference sequence). V lost 7 bases to trimming and J lost 4 bases, with 6 bases between them. The chain's CDR3 is CASTGADTQYF. In DNA form, the CDR3 reads TGTGCCAGTACAGGCGCAGATACGCAGTATTTT.

This chain connects TRBV20-1 to TRBJ2-7, with 7 positions matching TRBD1. Germline V gene lookup returns CDR1 DFQATT and CDR2 SNEGSKA (reference sequence). The trim removed 1 base at V and 6 bases at J, leaving 0 bases unmatched. The CDR3 spans 11 residues. The DNA for the CDR3 is TGCAGTGCTAGAGCAGGGGGCGAGCAGTACTTC. Translation gives CSARAGGEQYF.

The chain uses TRBV28 and TRBJ2-3; D ambiguous. The V end lost 4 bases, the J end lost 6 bases, and 8 bases lay between the germline ends. The CDR3 runs to 12 residues. Germline V gives CDR1 MDHEN, CDR2 SYDVKM. CDR3 nucleotides: TGTGCCAGCAGTTCCGCGGTGGATACGCAGTATTTT. Amino acids: CASSSAVDTQYF.

This clone was picked up a small number of times. This CDR3 is CASSYSTEFGENTQYF. In DNA, the CDR3 is TGTGCCAGCAGTTACTCGACTGAGTTCGGGGAAAATACGCAGTATTTT. V gene TRBV6-6 combines with J gene TRBJ2-3; the D gene is possibly TRBD2 (5 bases). This CDR3 has 16 residues. V shed 0 bases and J shed 7 bases, with 17 bases lying between them. Per germline, CDR1 MNHNY and CDR2 SVGAGI (reference sequence).

Concerning this clone itself: Other DNA sequences in this sample translate to the same CDR3. The chain has TRBV13 and TRBJ1-3; 10 bases align to TRBD1. The CDR3 totals 17 residues. The J segment lost 1 base and the V segment lost 7 bases, leaving 10 bases of the junction unmatched. Germline V CDR1 and CDR2: PRHDT, FYEKMQ (reference sequence). CDR3 DNA: TGTGCCAGCACCTCCGGGACAGGGGCCCCATCTGGAAACACCATATATTTT. Protein: CASTSGTGAPSGNTIYF.

This clone was observed a handful of times. V and J are TRBV6-5 and TRBJ2-1; TRBD1 matches 7 bases. Germline V gives CDR1 MNHEY, CDR2 SVGAGI. V lost 6 bases and J lost 6; bases outside the gene matches: 11. There are 15 residues in the CDR3. The chain's CDR3 is CASRTKGQQLNEQFF. CDR3 in DNA: TGTGCCAGCAGGACAAAGGGACAGCAACTCAATGAGCAGTTCTTC.

V usage is TRBV6-1 and J usage is TRBJ1-5; 8 bases align to TRBD1. Germline V lookup: CDR1 MNHNS, CDR2 SASEGT. With 3 bases clipped from V and 3 bases from J, the junction kept 4 bases outside the gene matches. There are 15 residues in the CDR3. CDR3 loop: CASSETGVVNQPQHF. The CDR3, as DNA: TGTGCCAGCAGTGAGACAGGGGTCGTCAATCAGCCCCAGCATTTT.

This clone appeared a few times. This chain links TRBV19 with TRBJ1-2; 9 bases are shared with TRBD1. The CDR3 consists of 15 residues. Germline V CDR1 and CDR2: LNHDA, SQIVND (reference sequence). Germline trimming cut 5 bases from V and 7 bases from J; bases unmatched to any gene: 11. CDR3: CASSVFDRGSGGYTF. DNA of the CDR3: TGTGCCAGTAGTGTTTTCGACAGGGGGAGCGGTGGCTACACCTTC.

This clone was observed a few times. The same CDR3 arises from other DNA sequences in this sample as well. The chain uses TRBV19 and TRBJ1-1; weak D call: TRBD1 (5 bases). Trimming cost V 5 bases and J 4 bases, with 11 bases left between them. Germline CDR1 is LNHDA and CDR2 is SQIVND (reference sequence). This CDR3 has 13 amino acids. The CDR3 here is CASSAGGGTEAFF. The CDR3 DNA is TGTGCCAGTAGTGCCGGGGGGGGCACTGAAGCTTTCTTT.

The V and J genes are TRBV5-8 and TRBJ2-4; 12 bases agree with TRBD1. The CDR3 consists of 15 residues. CDR1 and CDR2 from the germline V gene are SGHTS and YDEGEE. After removal of 4 bases from V and 6 bases from J, the junction contained 5 bases not matched to a gene. The CDR3 sequence is CASSPGQGAGNIQYF. DNA for the CDR3: TGTGCCAGCAGCCCGGGACAGGGGGCGGGAAACATTCAGTACTTC. Full variable domain (outside the CDR3, taken from reference TRBV5-8 and TRBJ2-4): EAGVTQSPTHLIKTRGQQATLRCSPISGHTSVYWYQQALGLGLQFLLWYDEGEERNRGNFPPRFSGRQFPNYSSELNVNALELEDSALYLCASSPGQGAGNIQYFGAGTRLSVL.

The V call is TRBV27, the J call TRBJ1-5, with D tentatively TRBD1 (6 bases). Trimming cost V 2 bases and J 0 bases, with 14 bases left between them. Germline V gives CDR1 MNHEY, CDR2 SMNVEV (reference sequence). The CDR3 loop spans 17 amino acids. In DNA, the CDR3 is TGTGCCAGCAGTTTAGGCAGGGGACGAGGTAGCAATCAGCCCCAGCATTTT. This encodes CASSLGRGRGSNQPQHF.

In this sample, this clone turned up a few times. The rearrangement uses TRBV14 and TRBJ1-4; D gene uncertain. V gave up 0 bases and J gave up 8 bases, with 4 bases separating them. This CDR3 is built from 12 residues. Per the germline V gene, CDR1 is SGHDN and CDR2 is FVKESK. This chain's CDR3 is CASSQDIEKLFF. DNA of the CDR3: TGTGCCAGCAGCCAAGATATAGAAAAACTGTTTTTT.

This clone was found a few times. The chain carries TRBV14 and TRBJ1-1, with 10 bases lining up with TRBD1. V shed 4 bases and J 0 bases; nucleotides not matched to a gene: 8. This CDR3 is built from 17 residues. Germline assignment: CDR1 SGHDN and CDR2 FVKESK. The CDR3 loop reads CASSLDRGANMNTEAFF. CDR3 DNA: TGTGCCAGCAGCCTGGACAGGGGGGCTAATATGAACACTGAAGCTTTCTTT.

J is TRBJ1-5 and V is TRBV30; tentative D call: TRBD1 (5 bases). Germline CDR1 GTSNPN, CDR2 SVGIG (reference sequence). The CDR3 is 14 residues long. The V gene lost 2 bases and the J gene lost 0 bases, with 8 bases spanning the gap. CDR3 sequence (DNA): TGTGCCTGGAGTCCAGGGTTTAGCAATCAGCCCCAGCATTTT. It yields the protein CAWSPGFSNQPQHF.

This clone was counted only a few times. This chain links TRBV2 with TRBJ1-2, with D unresolved. Germline V gene data show CDR1 as SNHLY and CDR2 as FYNNEI. The CDR3 loop spans 11 amino acids. The V gene lost 5 bases and the J gene lost 10 bases, with 11 bases spanning the gap. CDR3 sequence reads: CASSLETYYTF. The DNA of the CDR3 is TGTGCCAGCAGTCTTGAGACATACTACACCTTC.